This entry is about one T cell receptor (beta chain). Its antigen remains undetermined. Per-base qualities were not stored, and no clone one base away is much larger. Library construction relied on the immunoSEQ multiplex PCR assay. The table was pulled from immuneACCESS by TCRdb, which kept in-frame rearrangements only. Such tables lose some clones; where checked, under half of the loss comes from unresolved V genes, and the rest has no known cause. Within this sample are roughly 550,000 clones, with more than 75% of them counted one time only. The ten largest clones represent about 0.013% of the sample. The data belong to a study of shared T cell receptors in the human thymus (dated by TCRdb to about 2021). Context from the whole study: The study examined how the human thymus generates shared, self-reactive T-cell receptor alpha chains.

CDR1 is given as MNHNS and CDR2 as SASEGT, both from the germline V gene. The germline ends are 20 bases apart after V is trimmed by 9 bases and J by 5 bases. Including cysteine and phenylalanine, the CDR3 has 14 amino acids. Here the CDR3 DNA is all that survives: 42 bases in frame from base 1. These sequences were also reported in another study, on human thymus T cells. Per the second study: In Finland, the donors were immunologically healthy infants who were having open corrective cardiac surgery for congenital heart defects. Thymus tissue was collected as surgical resects that were removed during corrective cardiac surgery. V and J gene segment usage appeared biased in both thymic and peripheral blood repertoires. The related research reported highly overlapping thymic TCR repertoires among unrelated individuals. The study used under 10 infant thymus samples plus four related peripheral blood samples to characterize TCR alpha and beta repertoires. Donor ages ranged from about 7 to 244 days, and the cohort comprised six male and two female infants. Thymocytes were released mechanically from tissue and stored at -70 °C as pellets of about 9-32 million cells. A QIAsymphony instrument was used to extract genomic DNA from the frozen cell pellets. The immunoSEQ multiplex PCR assay was used to amplify the TCRB and TCRAD loci from a standardized quantity of quality-controlled genomic DNA. The V(D)J region was spanned by amplicons of a length sufficient to cover the CDR3 and to identify V and J genes. The amplicons were sequenced on an Illumina platform via the commercial immunoSEQ service. Primer bias and sequencing errors were corrected using previously described methods, and TCRAD and TCRB definitions followed the IMGT database. Analysis of the repertoires was done with immunoSEQ Analyzer 3.0 and VDJTools and included basic statistics, V/J segment usage, diversity estimates, rarefaction and pairwise overlap. To estimate diversity, the Chao1, ChaoE, Efron-Thisted, Shannon and inverse Simpson indices were applied, and diversity was also estimated on datasets down-sampled to the smallest sample. Repertoire overlap was determined by strict matching of CDR3 nucleotide sequence, V gene and J gene, and Jaccard-based multidimensional scaling clustering was applied. Thymus samples yielded on average roughly 840,000 unique TCRB clonotypes, compared with 75,000 to 85,000 from blood samples.

The chain links TRBV6-1 with TRBJ2-7, with a weak D call of TRBD1 (5 bases match). The sequence was collected from a boy in the first two years of life with a congenital heart defect. Donor details come from another sample of the same person, matched by shared clones. Sequencing input: thymocytes. The CDR3 amino acid sequence is: CASSQDSLIHEQYF. The sequence in DNA is TGTGCCAGTTCCCAAGACAGTTTGATCCACGAGCAGTACTTC.